This entry features one T cell receptor (beta chain) sequence. What it recognizes is unknown. At one boundary the junction diverges from the germline segment, which might be a read error. The sample belongs to a study of tumor-infiltrating lymphocytes in primary liver carcinoma. About the study: The patient population consisted of men and women between 30 and 69 years of age. Sequenced samples came back with roughly 3.5 to 7.5 million productive TCRbeta reads, and the counts looked alike across tissue types.

Both blood RNA, taken from unsorted whole blood, and germline DNA were extracted. General study points: Between tumor regions, pairs overlapped more than tumor-adjacent and tumor-blood pairs did. The difference in top-250-clone fraction between tumors and blood was significant, favoring tumors (p = 0.039).

TCR beta cDNA came from about 500 ng total RNA, primed with a constant-region primer. Sequencing libraries for TCR beta derived from three nested multiplex PCR rounds that used slightly modified ARM-PCR. TCRdb recomputed calls from the multiplex PCR reads with MiXCR, one row per CDR3 protein. Among 320,000 or so distinct CDR3 sequences listed, approximately 65% were seen once. The sample consisted of peripheral blood. The source of this sequence is a man between 35 and 55 years old with primary liver carcinoma and hepatitis B virus infection.

The CDR3, as DNA: TGTACCAGCAGCCCGGGACTGCTTCGGAATGATCAGTTCTTC. It is translated as CTSSPGLLRNDQFF. V gene TRBV11-3 combines with J gene TRBJ2-1; the D gene is possibly TRBD2 (6 bases). The CDR3 contains 14 residues. Germline V gene lookup returns CDR1 SGHNT and CDR2 YENEEA.